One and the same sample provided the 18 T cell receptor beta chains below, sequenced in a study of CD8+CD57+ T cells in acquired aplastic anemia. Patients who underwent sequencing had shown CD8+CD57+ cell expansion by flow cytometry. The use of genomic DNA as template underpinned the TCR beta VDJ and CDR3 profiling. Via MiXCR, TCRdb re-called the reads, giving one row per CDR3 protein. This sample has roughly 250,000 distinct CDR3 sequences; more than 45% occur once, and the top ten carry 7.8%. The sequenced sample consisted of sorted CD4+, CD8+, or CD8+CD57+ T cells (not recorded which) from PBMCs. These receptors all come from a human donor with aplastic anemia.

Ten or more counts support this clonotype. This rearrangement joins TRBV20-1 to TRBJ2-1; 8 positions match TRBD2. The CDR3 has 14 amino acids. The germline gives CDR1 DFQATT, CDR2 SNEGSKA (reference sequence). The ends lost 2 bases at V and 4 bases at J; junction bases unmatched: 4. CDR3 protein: CSARFGLAYNEQFF. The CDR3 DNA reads TGCAGTGCTAGATTTGGACTAGCATACAATGAGCAGTTCTTC.

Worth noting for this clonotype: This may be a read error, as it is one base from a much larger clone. CDR3 DNA sequence: TGTGCCAGTGAGCCGGTCAGAGTAGACGAGCAGTACTTC. Amino acid sequence: CASEPVRVDEQYF. This chain connects TRBV11-2 to TRBJ2-7; D unresolved. Germline assignment: CDR1 SGHAT and CDR2 FQNNGV. The CDR3 is 13 residues long. V shed 9 bases and J shed 5 bases, with 17 bases lying between them.

For the CDR3, the DNA is TGCGCCAGCAGTGACTCCCGGAGAGGGGCATGGTGGGAGCAGTACTTC. This translates into CASSDSRRGAWWEQYF. This chain links TRBV10-2 with TRBJ2-7, with D perhaps TRBD1 or TRBD2 (5 bases each). The CDR3 covers 16 residues. V lost 3 bases and J lost 7, with 22 bases in between. Germline-derived CDR1 and CDR2 are WSHSY and SAAADI.

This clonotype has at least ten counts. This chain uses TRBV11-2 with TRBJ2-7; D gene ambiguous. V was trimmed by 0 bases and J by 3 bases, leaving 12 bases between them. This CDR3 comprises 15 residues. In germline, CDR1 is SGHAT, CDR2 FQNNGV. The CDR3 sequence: CASSLEDYLDYEQYF. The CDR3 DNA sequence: TGTGCCAGCAGCTTAGAGGATTACCTAGACTACGAGCAGTACTTC.

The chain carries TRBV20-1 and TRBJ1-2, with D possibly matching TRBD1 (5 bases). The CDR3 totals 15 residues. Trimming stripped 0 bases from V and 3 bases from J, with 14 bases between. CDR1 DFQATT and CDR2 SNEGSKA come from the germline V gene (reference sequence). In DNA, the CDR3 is TGCAGTGCTAGAGAGGCAGGGATGCGGGACTATGGCTACACCTTC. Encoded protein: CSAREAGMRDYGYTF.

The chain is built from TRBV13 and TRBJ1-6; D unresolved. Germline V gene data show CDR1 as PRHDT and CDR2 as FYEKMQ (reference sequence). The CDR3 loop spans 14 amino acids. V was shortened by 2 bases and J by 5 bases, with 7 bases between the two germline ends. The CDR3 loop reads CASSLFTDNSPLHF. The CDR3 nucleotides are TGTGCCAGCAGCTTATTTACAGATAATTCACCCCTCCACTTT.

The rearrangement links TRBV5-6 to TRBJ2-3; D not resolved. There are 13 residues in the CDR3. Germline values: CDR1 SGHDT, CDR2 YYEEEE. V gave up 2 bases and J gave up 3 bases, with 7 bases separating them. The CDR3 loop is CASSFPLTDTQYF. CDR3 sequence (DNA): TGTGCCAGCAGCTTTCCCTTGACAGATACGCAGTATTTT.

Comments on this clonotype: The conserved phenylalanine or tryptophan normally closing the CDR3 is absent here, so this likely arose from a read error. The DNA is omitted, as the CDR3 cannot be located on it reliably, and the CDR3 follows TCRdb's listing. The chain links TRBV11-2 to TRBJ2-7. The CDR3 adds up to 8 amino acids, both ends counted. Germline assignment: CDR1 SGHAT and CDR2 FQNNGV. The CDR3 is CASSLYAS.

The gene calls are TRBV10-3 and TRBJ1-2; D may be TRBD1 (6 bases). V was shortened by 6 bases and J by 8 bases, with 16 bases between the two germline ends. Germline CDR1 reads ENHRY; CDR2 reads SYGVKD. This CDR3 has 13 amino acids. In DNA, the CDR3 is TGTGCCATCAGCCCCAGGGGAGGAGAAGGCTACACCTTC. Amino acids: CAISPRGGEGYTF.

CDR3 DNA sequence: TGCAGTGCTAGCCCCCTGCCGGGCAGGCATGACTATGGCTACACCTTC. This codes for CSASPLPGRHDYGYTF. This chain connects TRBV20-1 to TRBJ1-2; D is ambiguous. The V end was cut by 3 bases, the J end by 3 bases, with 20 bases between. Germline V gives CDR1 DFQATT, CDR2 SNEGSKA (reference sequence). The CDR3 runs 16 residues.

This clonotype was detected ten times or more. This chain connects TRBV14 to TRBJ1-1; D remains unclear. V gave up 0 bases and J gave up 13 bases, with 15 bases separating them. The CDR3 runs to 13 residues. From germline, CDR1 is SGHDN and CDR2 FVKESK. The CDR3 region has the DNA TGTGCCAGCAGCCAAGAGCAGCTAAAGGCCGATTTCTTT. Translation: CASSQEQLKADFF.

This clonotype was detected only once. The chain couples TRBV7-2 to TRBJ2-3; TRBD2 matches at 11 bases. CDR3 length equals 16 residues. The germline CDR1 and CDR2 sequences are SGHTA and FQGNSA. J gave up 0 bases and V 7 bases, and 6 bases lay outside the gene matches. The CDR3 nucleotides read TGTGCCAGCACCCTCAGGACTAGCGGGAGCACAGATACGCAGTATTTT. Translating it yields CASTLRTSGSTDTQYF.

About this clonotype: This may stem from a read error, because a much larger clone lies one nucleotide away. CDR3 sequence reads: CAISELPGASTDTQYF. CDR3 sequence (DNA): TGTGCCATCAGTGAGCTTCCGGGGGCAAGCACAGATACGCAGTATTTT. The rearrangement uses TRBV10-3 and TRBJ2-3; D may correspond to TRBD1 or TRBD2 (6 bases each). This CDR3 is built from 16 residues. Trimming removed 2 bases at V and 0 bases at J, with 12 bases between. Germline V gives CDR1 ENHRY, CDR2 SYGVKD.

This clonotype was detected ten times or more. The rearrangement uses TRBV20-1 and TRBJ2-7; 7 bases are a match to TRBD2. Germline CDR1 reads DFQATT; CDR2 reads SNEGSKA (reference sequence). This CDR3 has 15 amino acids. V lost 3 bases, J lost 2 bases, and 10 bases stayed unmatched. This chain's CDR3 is CSASPLGGTPYEQYF. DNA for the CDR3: TGCAGTGCTAGCCCCTTGGGGGGGACCCCCTACGAGCAGTACTTC.

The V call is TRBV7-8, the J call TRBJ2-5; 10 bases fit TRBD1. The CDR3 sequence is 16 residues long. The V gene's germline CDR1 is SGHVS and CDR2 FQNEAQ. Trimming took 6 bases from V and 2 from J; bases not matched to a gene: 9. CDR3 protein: CASSENWGQGQETQYF. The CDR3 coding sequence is TGTGCCAGCAGTGAGAATTGGGGACAGGGGCAAGAGACCCAGTACTTC.

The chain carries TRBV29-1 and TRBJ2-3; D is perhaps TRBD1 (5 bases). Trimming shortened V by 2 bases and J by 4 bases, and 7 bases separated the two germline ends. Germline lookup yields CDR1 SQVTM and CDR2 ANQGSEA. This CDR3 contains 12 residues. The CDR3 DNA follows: TGCAGCGTTGAATGGGGCGCAGATACGCAGTATTTT. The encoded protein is CSVEWGADTQYF.

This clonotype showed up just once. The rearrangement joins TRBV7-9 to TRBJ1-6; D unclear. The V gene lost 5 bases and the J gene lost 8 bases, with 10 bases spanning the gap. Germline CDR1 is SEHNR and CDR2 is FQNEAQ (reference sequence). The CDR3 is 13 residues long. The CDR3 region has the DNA TGTGCCAGCAGCCCCGAGTGGGATTCACCCCTCCACTTT. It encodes CASSPEWDSPLHF.

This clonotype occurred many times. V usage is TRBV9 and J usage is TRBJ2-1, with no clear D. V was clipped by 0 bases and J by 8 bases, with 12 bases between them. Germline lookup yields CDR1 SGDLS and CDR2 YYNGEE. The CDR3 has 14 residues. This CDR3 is CASSVESSADEQFF. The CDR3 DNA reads TGTGCCAGCAGCGTAGAATCGAGCGCGGATGAGCAGTTCTTC.